Listed below are T cell receptor beta chains from one sample, sequenced in a study of T cell changes during pregnancy in multiple sclerosis. Sequencing was performed with immunoSEQ multiplex PCR; in TCRdb, only in-frame clones are kept and a portion is missing. The table has about 38,000 clones, 90% to 95% seen once. Sample: CD4+ T cells from peripheral blood mononuclear cells, taken in the third trimester of pregnancy. These receptors originate from a female donor in good health, enrolled as a control in a pregnancy study. Both conserved end residues are part of each CDR3. The order of the fields is CDR3 DNA, CDR3 protein, D gene, clone size, J gene, V gene. A D gene is named only where the DNA matches it firmly. Clone size, where shown, is once, few, many, or a class for clones that have expanded.

TGTGCCAGTAGTATGCCCCCTTACAGGGGTGGGAACACTGAAGCTTTCTTT | CASSMPPYRGGNTEAFF | TRBD1 | - | TRBJ1-1 | TRBV19
TGCGCCAGCAGCCAAGAGGACAGGGATGACGGGGAGCTGTTTTTT | CASSQEDRDDGELFF | TRBD1 | - | TRBJ2-2 | TRBV4-1
TGTGCCAGCAGCGCAGAACAGGGAAATCAGCCCCAGCATTTT | CASSAEQGNQPQHF | - | - | TRBJ1-5 | TRBV9
TGCGCCAGCAGTACAGGGAACACCGGGGAGCTGTTTTTT | CASSTGNTGELFF | - | - | TRBJ2-2 | TRBV5-1
TGCAGTGCCAATCGAAATTCACATGAGTACTTC | CSANRNSHEYF | - | once | TRBJ2-4 | TRBV20-1
TGCGCCAGCAGCCATAGACAGGGTCCCACTGAAGCTTTCTTT | CASSHRQGPTEAFF | TRBD1 | - | TRBJ1-1 | TRBV4-1
TGTGCCAGCAGCGCCACCCGGGCAGCGGGAGGGCTAATGGATTTTGGTGAGCAGTTCTTC | CASSATRAAGGLMDFGEQFF | TRBD2 | - | TRBJ2-1 | TRBV9
TGCGCCAGCACCCTAAGCGGAGGGCGCACTGAAGCTTTCTTT | CASTLSGGRTEAFF | - | - | TRBJ1-1 | TRBV5-1
TGTGCCAGCAGTGAAGAGCGGAGAAAACTGTTTTTT | CASSEERRKLFF | - | - | TRBJ1-4 | TRBV6-5
TGTGCCTGGAGTGGGGAGGGTTGGACTGAAGCTTTCTTT | CAWSGEGWTEAFF | - | - | TRBJ1-1 | TRBV30
TGTGCCAGCAGTTTATGGACAGGCAACTCTGGAAACACCATATATTTT | CASSLWTGNSGNTIYF | - | - | TRBJ1-3 | TRBV28
TGTGCCAGCAGCTTTCAACCCGGTTCAGATACGCAGTATTTT | CASSFQPGSDTQYF | - | - | TRBJ2-3 | TRBV11-3
TGTGCCAGCAGTGAGAGGGGGAACTACAATGAGCAGTTCTTC | CASSERGNYNEQFF | - | - | TRBJ2-1 | TRBV2
TGTGCCAGCTCACCAGAGCTCGGACAGGGACTCACTAATGAAAAACTGTTTTTT | CASSPELGQGLTNEKLFF | TRBD1 | - | TRBJ1-4 | TRBV18
TGTGCCAGCAGCAAAGGGGGGGGCCAAGAGACCCAGTACTTC | CASSKGGGQETQYF | - | - | TRBJ2-5 | TRBV21-1
TGTGCCAGCTCCAGGGAAAGCTATGGCTACACCTTC | CASSRESYGYTF | - | few | TRBJ1-2 | TRBV5-5